This passage covers 18 T cell receptor beta chains from one sample sequenced in a study of blood T cell repertoires in COVID-19. Sequenced by immunoSEQ multiplex PCR; TCRdb stores in-frame clones only, minus some. The data contain some 150,000 clones, 89% of them singletons. The sequenced material came from peripheral blood. The origin of the receptors is a man in his 60s with acute or convalescent COVID-19.

The rearrangement links TRBV2 to TRBJ1-1; 7 bases map to TRBD1. The CDR3 is made up of 15 amino acids. Germline CDR1 is SNHLY and CDR2 is FYNNEI. V was clipped by 6 bases and J by 4 bases; unmatched bases: 11. The CDR3 loop is CASSYRDRVGTEAFF. The CDR3 DNA sequence: TGTGCCAGCAGCTATCGAGACAGGGTAGGCACTGAAGCTTTCTTT.

The chain employs TRBV7-2 and TRBJ1-2; D gene ambiguous. CDR1 is SGHTA and CDR2 is FQGNSA in the germline V gene. The CDR3 covers 14 residues. Trimming shortened V by 0 bases and J by 4 bases, and 9 bases separated the two germline ends. The CDR3 sequence: CASSLARNSYGYTF. CDR3 in DNA: TGTGCCAGCAGCTTAGCCCGAAATAGCTATGGCTACACCTTC.

The chain employs TRBV2 and TRBJ1-5; TRBD1 matches 7 bases. The CDR3 length is 13 residues. The germline CDR1 and CDR2 sequences are SNHLY and FYNNEI. V lost 8 bases and J lost 5; bases outside the gene matches: 6. CDR3 nucleotide sequence: TGTGCCAGCCGGGACAGAGTATATCAGCCCCAGCATTTT. This translates into CASRDRVYQPQHF. Looking up the rest from reference TRBV2 and TRBJ1-5 gives the full variable domain: EPEVTQTPSHQVTQMGQEVILRCVPISNHLYFYWYRQILGQKVEFLVSFYNNEISEKSEIFDDQFSVERPDGSNFTLKIRSTKLEDSAMYFCASRDRVYQPQHFGDGTRLSIL.

This sequence joins TRBV11-2 and TRBJ1-5; 8 bases are shared with TRBD1. Losses at the gene ends were 1 base for V and 4 bases for J; bases not matched to a gene: 0. The CDR3 consists of 14 residues. Germline lookup yields CDR1 SGHAT and CDR2 FQNNGV. The CDR3: CASSLGTGNQPQHF. The DNA of the CDR3 is TGTGCCAGCAGCTTAGGGACAGGGAATCAGCCCCAGCATTTT.

The chain carries TRBV10-1 and TRBJ1-2; no clear D. Germline CDR1 WNHNN, CDR2 SYGVQD (reference sequence). The CDR3 is 13 residues long. V lost 0 bases, J lost 7 bases, and 9 bases lay in between. As DNA, the CDR3 is TGCGCCAGCAGTGAGTCTAGTCGGGGTGGCTACACCTTC. Amino acid sequence: CASSESSRGGYTF.

The chain combines TRBV5-1 with TRBJ2-2; 7 nucleotides agree with TRBD1. Germline values: CDR1 SGHRS, CDR2 YFSETQ. V was clipped by 4 bases and J by 6 bases; unmatched bases: 9. The CDR3 is made up of 15 amino acids. The CDR3 DNA follows: TGCGCCAGCAGCCCGATGACAGGGTTGGCCGGGGAGCTGTTTTTT. It is translated as CASSPMTGLAGELFF.

The chain recombines TRBV4-1 with TRBJ1-2; D possibly corresponds to TRBD1 (5 bases). Trimming removed 2 bases at V and 8 bases at J, with 18 bases between. This CDR3 is built from 15 residues. Germline values: CDR1 MGHRA, CDR2 YSYEKL. CDR3 loop: CASSQWTSDRGGYTF. For the CDR3, the DNA is TGCGCCAGCAGCCAATGGACGTCTGACAGAGGCGGCTACACCTTC.

This clone was recorded a few times. The rearrangement uses TRBV5-6 and TRBJ1-6; TRBD1 is a possible D gene (6 bases). From germline, CDR1 is SGHDT and CDR2 YYEEEE. The CDR3 has 13 amino acids. Between the trimmed V and J ends, which lost 6 bases and 7 bases, there was a span of 11 bases. The CDR3 protein is CASNRQGNSPLHF. The CDR3 DNA reads TGTGCCAGCAATAGGCAGGGGAATTCACCCCTCCACTTT. The full variable domain, completed using reference TRBV5-6 and TRBJ1-6, is DAGVTQSPTHLIKTRGQQVTLRCSPKSGHDTVSWYQQALGQGPQFIFQYYEEEERQRGNFPDRFSGHQFPNYSSELNVNALLLGDSALYLCASNRQGNSPLHFGNGTRLTVT.

This sequence joins TRBV5-6 and TRBJ2-1; 12 bases line up with TRBD2. V lost 4 bases to trimming and J lost 0 bases; unmatched junction nucleotides: 5. The length of the CDR3 is 17 residues. Germline V gives CDR1 SGHDT, CDR2 YYEEEE. The CDR3 protein is CASSPTSGRSSYNEQFF. As DNA, the CDR3 is TGTGCCAGCAGCCCCACTAGCGGGAGGAGCTCCTACAATGAGCAGTTCTTC.

In its sample, this clone was seen once. The chain has TRBV13 and TRBJ2-7; possibly TRBD2 for D (7 bases). Germline V lookup: CDR1 PRHDT, CDR2 FYEKMQ (reference sequence). Trimming removed 2 bases from V and 0 bases from J, with 14 bases in between. The CDR3 is 16 residues long. CDR3 nucleotide sequence: TGTGCCAGCAGCTTACGAGCGGGGACATACTCCTACGAGCAGTACTTC. Translated: CASSLRAGTYSYEQYF.

The genes are TRBV7-7 and TRBJ2-1; tentatively, D is TRBD1 (6 bases). This CDR3 comprises 13 residues. V was cut by 4 bases and J by 9 bases, with 13 bases left in between. Germline-derived CDR1 and CDR2 are SSHAT and FNYEAQ (reference sequence). The CDR3 reads CASSSGQGIEQFF. The DNA of the CDR3 is TGTGCCAGCAGCTCGGGTCAGGGGATTGAGCAGTTCTTC. Full variable domain (remainder filled in from reference TRBV7-7 and TRBJ2-1): GAGVSQSPRYKVTKRGQDVTLRCDPISSHATLYWYQQALGQGPEFLTYFNYEAQPDKSGLPSDRFSAERPEGSISTLTIQRTEQRDSAMYRCASSSGQGIEQFFGPGTRLTVL.

The chain couples TRBV6-6 to TRBJ1-2; tentatively, D is TRBD1 (6 bases). This CDR3 has 15 amino acids. With 6 bases removed from V and 2 bases from J, the gap between germline ends came to 16 bases. Germline CDR1 is MNHNY and CDR2 is SVGAGI (reference sequence). CDR3 bases: TGTGCCAGCAGCCTTTTACAGGGTACCAACTATGGCTACACCTTC. Encoded protein: CASSLLQGTNYGYTF.

This chain uses TRBV18 with TRBJ1-3; no clear D gene. The V gene lost 0 bases and the J gene lost 3 bases, with 9 bases spanning the gap. The CDR3 extends over 15 amino acids. Germline V gives CDR1 KGHSH, CDR2 LQKENI. The CDR3 is CASSPPEGVGNTIYF. Here the CDR3 DNA reads TGTGCCAGCTCACCACCGGAGGGTGTTGGAAACACCATATATTTT.

The chain's CDR3 is CATSDGRLQPQHF. CDR3 DNA: TGTGCCACCAGTGACGGTCGTTTGCAGCCCCAGCATTTT. The J gene is TRBJ1-5, the V gene TRBV24-1; D unclear. The V and J ends lost 4 bases and 7 bases respectively, with 10 bases between them. Germline CDR1 KGHDR, CDR2 SFDVKD. This CDR3 has 13 residues.

The CDR3 region has the DNA TGTGCCAGCAGCCCAAGATCGGGGGCTAACTATGGCTACACCTTC. Translation gives CASSPRSGANYGYTF. The chain couples TRBV3-1 (or the pseudogene TRBV3-2) to TRBJ1-2, with D possibly being TRBD1 (5 bases). The CDR3 covers 15 residues. Trimming stripped 4 bases from V and 0 bases from J, with 12 bases between. Germline CDR1 reads LGHDT; CDR2 reads YNNKEL (reference sequence).

The count of this clone is one. The chain recombines TRBV7-2 with TRBJ1-4; D unclear. This CDR3 contains 16 residues. Germline V gene sequence: CDR1 SGHTA, CDR2 FQGNSA. Trimming removed 5 bases at V and 8 bases at J, with 21 bases between. In nucleotides, the CDR3 is TGTGCCAGCAGCCCCCCCGGACTTCTTTTGGGGGAAAAACTGTTTTTT. Amino acid sequence: CASSPPGLLLGEKLFF.

The chain recombines TRBV30 with TRBJ2-4; a possible D gene is TRBD2 (6 bases). Germline V gives CDR1 GTSNPN, CDR2 SVGIG (reference sequence). The CDR3 spans 15 residues. With 1 base removed from V and 4 bases from J, the gap between germline ends came to 14 bases. CDR3 in DNA: TGTGCCTGGAGTGCACCCGGGACTTATAAAAACATTCAGTACTTC. It codes for CAWSAPGTYKNIQYF.

This clone has just one count. The V gene is TRBV4-2, the J gene TRBJ1-2; D gene ambiguous. Per the germline V gene, CDR1 is LGHNA and CDR2 is YNFKEQ. The CDR3 runs 14 residues. V gave up 0 bases and J gave up 1 base, with 6 bases separating them. The CDR3: CASSQDPVNYGYTF. DNA for the CDR3: TGTGCCAGCAGCCAAGATCCAGTTAACTATGGCTACACCTTC.